These 3 T cell receptor beta chains came from one sample sequenced in a study of blood T cells in healthy people across ages. Alongside a J-beta primer mix, a sample-barcoded 5' primer served in a second PCR lasting about 7 to 11 cycles. Each CDR3 protein gets one entry after TCRdb re-called the 5' RACE reads with MiXCR. The profile shows about 900,000 distinct CDR3 sequences, roughly 50% of them singletons. Sequencing used blood. The receptor source for this set is a man aged 25-45 years in good health.

The chain employs TRBV7-9 and TRBJ1-4; D is unresolved. Germline CDR1 is SEHNR and CDR2 is FQNEAQ (reference sequence). V lost 1 base and J lost 0, with 15 bases in between. The CDR3 is made up of 18 amino acids. The CDR3 coding sequence is TGTGCCAGCAGCTTAGACTTAGGCACGATAACAACTAATGAAAAACTGTTTTTT. Encoded protein: CASSLDLGTITTNEKLFF.

Only a few counts were recorded for this clonotype. The chain joins TRBV2 to TRBJ2-3, with no clear D. The CDR3 is made up of 14 amino acids. Germline V lookup: CDR1 SNHLY, CDR2 FYNNEI. V lost 4 bases, J lost 4 bases, and 12 bases lay in between. The CDR3 nucleotides read TGTGCCAGCAGTGTCGTCCTGATCCCAGATACGCAGTATTTT. Its translation: CASSVVLIPDTQYF. Drawing the rest from reference TRBV2 and TRBJ2-3, the complete variable domain is EPEVTQTPSHQVTQMGQEVILRCVPISNHLYFYWYRQILGQKVEFLVSFYNNEISEKSEIFDDQFSVERPDGSNFTLKIRSTKLEDSAMYFCASSVVLIPDTQYFGPGTRLTVL.

Only one count was recorded for this clonotype. V usage is TRBV20-1 and J usage is TRBJ2-7; 7 bases map to TRBD2. V shed 3 bases and J 7 bases; nucleotides not matched to a gene: 15. The CDR3 length is 15 residues. CDR1 is DFQATT and CDR2 is SNEGSKA in the germline V gene (reference sequence). The CDR3 loop is CSARGLGGSFNEQYF. The CDR3 DNA reads TGCAGTGCTAGGGGGCTCGGCGGGAGTTTCAATGAGCAGTACTTC.